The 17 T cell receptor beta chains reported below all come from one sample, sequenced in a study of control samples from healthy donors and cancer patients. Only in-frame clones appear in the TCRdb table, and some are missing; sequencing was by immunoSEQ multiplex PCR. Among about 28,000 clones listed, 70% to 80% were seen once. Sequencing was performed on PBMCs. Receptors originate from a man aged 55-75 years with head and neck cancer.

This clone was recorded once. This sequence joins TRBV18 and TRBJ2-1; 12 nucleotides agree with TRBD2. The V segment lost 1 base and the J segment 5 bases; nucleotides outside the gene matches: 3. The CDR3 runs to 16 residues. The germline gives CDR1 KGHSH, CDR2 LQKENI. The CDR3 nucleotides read TGTGCCAGCTCACCACGACTAGCGGGAGAGAACAATGAGCAGTTCTTC. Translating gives CASSPRLAGENNEQFF.

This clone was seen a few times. In nucleotides, the CDR3 is TGTGCCAGCAGTCTGGGTGGGGGTGGCAATCAGCCCCAGCATTTT. Its translation is CASSLGGGGNQPQHF. The chain is built from TRBV7-8 and TRBJ1-5; weak D call: TRBD1 (5 bases). CDR1 and CDR2 (germline): SGHVS, FQNEAQ. The V end lost 6 bases, the J end lost 2 bases, and 14 bases lay between the germline ends. This CDR3 spans 15 amino acids.

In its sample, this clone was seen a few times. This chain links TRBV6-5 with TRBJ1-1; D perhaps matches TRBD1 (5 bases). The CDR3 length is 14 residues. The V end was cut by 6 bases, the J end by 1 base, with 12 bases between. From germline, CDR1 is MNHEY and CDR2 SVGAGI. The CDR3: CASSQTRGNTEAFF. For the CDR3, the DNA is TGTGCCAGCAGCCAAACAAGGGGGAACACTGAAGCTTTCTTT.

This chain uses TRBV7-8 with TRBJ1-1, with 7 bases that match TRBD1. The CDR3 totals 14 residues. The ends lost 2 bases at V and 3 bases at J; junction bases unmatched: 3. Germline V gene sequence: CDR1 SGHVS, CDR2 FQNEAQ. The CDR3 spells CASSLYRGHTEAFF. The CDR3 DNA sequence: TGTGCCAGCAGCTTATACAGGGGTCACACTGAAGCTTTCTTT.

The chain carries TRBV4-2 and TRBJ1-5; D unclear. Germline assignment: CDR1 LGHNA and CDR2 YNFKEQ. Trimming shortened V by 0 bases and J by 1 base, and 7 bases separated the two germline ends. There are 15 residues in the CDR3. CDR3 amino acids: CASSQDLSSNQPQHF. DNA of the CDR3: TGTGCCAGCAGCCAAGATCTTAGCAGCAATCAGCCCCAGCATTTT.

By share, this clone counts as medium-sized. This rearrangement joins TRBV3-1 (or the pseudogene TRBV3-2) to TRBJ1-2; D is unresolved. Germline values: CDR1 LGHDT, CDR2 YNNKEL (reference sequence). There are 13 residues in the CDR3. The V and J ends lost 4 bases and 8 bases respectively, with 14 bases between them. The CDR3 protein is CASSRPVGLGYTF. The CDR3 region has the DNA TGTGCCAGCAGCCGCCCCGTGGGGTTAGGCTACACCTTC.

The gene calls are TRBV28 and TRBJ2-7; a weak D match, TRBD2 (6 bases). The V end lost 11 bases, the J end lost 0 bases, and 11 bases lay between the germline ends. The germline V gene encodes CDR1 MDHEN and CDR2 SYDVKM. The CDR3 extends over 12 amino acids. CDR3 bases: TGTGCCTGGGGGGATTTCTCCTACGAGCAGTACTTC. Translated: CAWGDFSYEQYF.

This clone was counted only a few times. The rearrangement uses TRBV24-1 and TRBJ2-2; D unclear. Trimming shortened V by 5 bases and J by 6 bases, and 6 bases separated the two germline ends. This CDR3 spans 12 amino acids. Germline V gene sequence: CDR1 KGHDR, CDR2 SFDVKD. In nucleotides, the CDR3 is TGTGCCACCAGTGTGCGCTCCGGGGAGCTGTTTTTT. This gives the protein CATSVRSGELFF.

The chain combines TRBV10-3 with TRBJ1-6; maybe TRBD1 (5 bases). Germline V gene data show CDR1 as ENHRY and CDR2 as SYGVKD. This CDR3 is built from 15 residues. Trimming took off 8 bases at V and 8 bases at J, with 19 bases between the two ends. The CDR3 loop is CAIQMSGAMDSPLHF. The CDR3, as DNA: TGTGCCATCCAAATGTCCGGGGCCATGGATTCACCCCTCCACTTT.

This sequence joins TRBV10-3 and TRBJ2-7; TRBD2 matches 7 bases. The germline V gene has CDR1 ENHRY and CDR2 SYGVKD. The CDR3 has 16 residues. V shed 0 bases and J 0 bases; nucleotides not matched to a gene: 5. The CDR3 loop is CAISESLGGSSYEQYF. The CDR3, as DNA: TGTGCCATCAGTGAGTCACTCGGCGGGAGCTCCTACGAGCAGTACTTC.

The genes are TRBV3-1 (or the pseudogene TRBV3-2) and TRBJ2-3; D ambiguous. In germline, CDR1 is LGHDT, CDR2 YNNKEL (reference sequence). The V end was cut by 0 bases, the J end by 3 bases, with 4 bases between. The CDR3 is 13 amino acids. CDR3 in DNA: TGTGCCAGCAGCCAAGATATGACAGATACGCAGTATTTT. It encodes CASSQDMTDTQYF.

CDR3 sequence (DNA): TGTGCCAGCAGCCTACAACATCACACCGGGGAGCTGTTTTTT. As protein: CASSLQHHTGELFF. V gene TRBV7-3 combines with J gene TRBJ2-2; D remains unclear. Between the trimmed V and J ends, which lost 5 bases and 3 bases, there was a span of 10 bases. Germline V gene data show CDR1 as SGHTA and CDR2 as FQGTGA. This CDR3 has 14 residues.

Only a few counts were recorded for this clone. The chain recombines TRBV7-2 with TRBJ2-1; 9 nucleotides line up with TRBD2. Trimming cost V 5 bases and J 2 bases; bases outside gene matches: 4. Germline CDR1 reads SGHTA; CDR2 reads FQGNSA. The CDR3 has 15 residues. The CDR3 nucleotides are TGTGCCAGCAGCATAACTAGCGGGCCCTACAATGAGCAGTTCTTC. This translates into CASSITSGPYNEQFF.

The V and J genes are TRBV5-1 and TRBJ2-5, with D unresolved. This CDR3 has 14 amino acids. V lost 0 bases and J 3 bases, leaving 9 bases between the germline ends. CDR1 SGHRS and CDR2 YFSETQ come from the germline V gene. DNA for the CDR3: TGCGCCAGCAGCTTGGCACCAGCGAAAGAGACCCAGTACTTC. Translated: CASSLAPAKETQYF.

The CDR3: CASSSRDRSYEQYF. The CDR3 DNA is TGCGCCAGCAGTAGCCGGGACAGGTCCTACGAGCAGTACTTC. The rearrangement uses TRBV10-1 and TRBJ2-7; 8 bases line up with TRBD1. V dropped 5 bases and J dropped 1; count of bases not matched to a gene: 4. This CDR3 spans 14 amino acids. Germline V gives CDR1 WNHNN, CDR2 SYGVQD (reference sequence).

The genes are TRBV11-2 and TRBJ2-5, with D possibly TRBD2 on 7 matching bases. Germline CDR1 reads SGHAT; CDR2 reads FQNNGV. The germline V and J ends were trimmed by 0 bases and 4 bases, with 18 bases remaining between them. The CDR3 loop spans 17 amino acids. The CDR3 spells CASSLDFGGGLRETQYF. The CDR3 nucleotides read TGTGCCAGCAGCTTAGATTTTGGCGGGGGCCTCCGAGAGACCCAGTACTTC.

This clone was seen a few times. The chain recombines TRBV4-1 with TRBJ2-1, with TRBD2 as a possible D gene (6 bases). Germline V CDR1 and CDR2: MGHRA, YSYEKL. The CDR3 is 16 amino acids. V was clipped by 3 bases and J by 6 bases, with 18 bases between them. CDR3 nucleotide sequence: TGCGCCAGCAGCCATCGAACCGGGACTGGGGCCAATGAGCAGTTCTTC. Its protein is CASSHRTGTGANEQFF.